Presented here are 29 T cell receptor beta chains from one specimen sequenced in a study of blood T cells in healthy people across ages (dated by TCRdb to the mid-2010s). The method was 5' RACE. Sequenced using an Illumina HiSeq 2500. A second PCR of about 7 to 12 cycles was run with a J-beta primer mix and a sample-barcoded 5' primer. TCRdb reprocessing: public reads trimmed at Q25 with fastp, clones called with MiXCR, in-frame beta chains kept. Rows with a matching CDR3 protein are joined into one entry that keeps the most common DNA and genes. The sample records about 650,000 distinct CDR3 sequences, less than 40% of which are singletons. The top ten hold 15% of the sample. The sequencing sample was made of blood. The source of these receptors is a woman of 80 years or more in good health. Donor details come from another sample of the same person, matched by shared clones.

This clonotype came up many times. The CDR3 is CSAIVMGPTQEQYF. The CDR3, as DNA: TGCAGTGCTATCGTTATGGGACCGACCCAGGAGCAGTACTTC. This chain links TRBV20-1 with TRBJ2-7; D tentatively fits TRBD1 or TRBD2 (5 bases each). V gave up 4 bases and J gave up 7 bases, with 20 bases separating them. The CDR3 has 14 residues. Germline CDR1 is DFQATT and CDR2 is SNEGSKA (reference sequence).

This clonotype was observed a few times. J is TRBJ1-1 and V is TRBV30; D is uncertain. The CDR3 has 14 amino acids. Germline V CDR1 and CDR2: GTSNPN, SVGIG (reference sequence). V dropped 7 bases and J dropped 2 bases, with 17 bases sitting between them. The CDR3 region has the DNA TGTGCCTCCCAAGTGGAGGGAATAAACACTGAAGCTTTCTTT. It encodes CASQVEGINTEAFF.

This chain links TRBV12-3 or TRBV12-4 with TRBJ2-6; unclear D gene. V lost 7 bases, J lost 4 bases, and 11 bases lay in between. This CDR3 comprises 14 residues. Here the CDR3 reads CASTRDAGANVLTF. In nucleotides, the CDR3 is TGTGCCAGCACCAGAGATGCCGGGGCCAACGTCCTGACTTTC.

In its sample, this clonotype was seen many times. This chain uses TRBV5-5 with TRBJ2-5; 7 bases are shared with TRBD2. This CDR3 spans 19 amino acids. J lost 5 bases, V lost 0 bases, and 19 bases had no gene match. Germline loops: CDR1 SGHKS, CDR2 YYEKEE (reference sequence). The CDR3 sequence is CASSLESYEPGLLRETQYF. The CDR3 region has the DNA TGTGCCAGCAGCTTGGAATCCTACGAGCCGGGACTACTAAGGGAGACCCAGTACTTC.

This sequence joins TRBV20-1 and TRBJ2-3; TRBD2 matches at 13 bases. Trimming removed 7 bases from V and 7 bases from J; junction bases left unmatched: 14. CDR1 is DFQATT, CDR2 SNEGSKA, per germline (reference sequence). The CDR3 totals 16 residues. Here the CDR3 DNA reads TGCAGTGTCAAAACTAGCGGGGGGGGACCCCTTTATACGCAGTATTTT. Its protein is CSVKTSGGGPLYTQYF.

This clonotype was counted many times. The chain joins TRBV5-1 to TRBJ2-5; D gene unclear. This CDR3 has 15 amino acids. Trimming left V 0 bases short and J 0 bases short, with 9 bases between. The germline V gene encodes CDR1 SGHRS and CDR2 YFSETQ. CDR3 loop: CASSLVGENQETQYF. The CDR3 region has the DNA TGCGCCAGCAGCTTGGTAGGAGAAAACCAAGAGACCCAGTACTTC.

The chain uses TRBV15 and TRBJ1-4; D might be TRBD1 (6 bases). V was trimmed by 4 bases and J by 6 bases, leaving 12 bases between them. Looked up from germline, CDR1 is LNHNV and CDR2 is YYDKDF (reference sequence). There are 14 residues in the CDR3. Here the CDR3 DNA reads TGTGCCACCAGCAAGAGGGCAGGGGATGAAAAACTGTTTTTT. Its translation is CATSKRAGDEKLFF. The full variable domain, rest sourced from reference TRBV15 and TRBJ1-4, is DAMVIQNPRYQVTQFGKPVTLSCSQTLNHNVMYWYQQKSSQAPKLLFHYYDKDFNNEADTPDNFQSRRPNTSFCFLDIRSPGLGDTAMYLCATSKRAGDEKLFFGSGTQLSVL.

This clonotype has a handful of counts. V usage is TRBV6-1 and J usage is TRBJ1-4; 7 bases match TRBD1. The CDR3 totals 14 residues. Looked up from germline, CDR1 is MNHNS and CDR2 is SASEGT. V shed 6 bases, J shed 4 bases, and the junction held 5 bases outside the gene matches. The CDR3 spells CASRISGGNEKLFF. DNA of the CDR3: TGTGCCAGCAGGATATCAGGGGGTAATGAAAAACTGTTTTTT.

The V and J genes are TRBV20-1 and TRBJ2-5; D gene ambiguous. The CDR3 extends over 11 amino acids. Germline V CDR1 and CDR2: DFQATT, SNEGSKA (reference sequence). V lost 8 bases and J lost 4, with 11 bases in between. The CDR3 DNA sequence: TGCAGTACAACAGTGGGAGAGACCCAGTACTTC. Amino acids: CSTTVGETQYF.

The CDR3, as DNA: TGCGCCAGCGGCCGGGACGGTAACAATGAGCAGTACTTC. This sequence encodes CASGRDGNNEQYF. The V call is TRBV5-1, the J call TRBJ2-1, with D possibly being TRBD1 or TRBD2 (5 bases each). The assigned J gene may be wrong: the sequence end matches TRBJ2-7 better. The CDR3 sequence is 13 residues long. CDR1 SGHRS and CDR2 YFSETQ come from the germline V gene.

This clonotype was counted at least ten times. The junction departs from the called germline gene at one end, perhaps through a read error. The chain recombines TRBV7-2 with TRBJ2-5, with TRBD1 as a possible D gene (6 bases). Germline-derived CDR1 and CDR2 are SGHTA and FQGNSA. This CDR3 is 16 amino acids long. The CDR3 loop reads CASSFGQIRDQGTQYF. The DNA of the CDR3 is TGTGCCAGCAGCTTCGGACAGATTAGGGACCAAGGGACCCAGTACTTC.

This rearrangement joins TRBV5-1 to TRBJ2-7; maybe TRBD1 (7 bases). The V and J ends lost 2 bases and 3 bases respectively, with 18 bases between them. The germline gives CDR1 SGHRS, CDR2 YFSETQ. The CDR3 extends over 16 amino acids. In nucleotides, the CDR3 is TGCGCCAGCAGCTTCAACCCCGGAGGGGGCAACTACGAGCAGTACTTC. It encodes CASSFNPGGGNYEQYF.

This clonotype came up many times. This chain joins TRBV5-5 and TRBJ2-1; 9 nucleotides agree with TRBD1. This CDR3 spans 15 amino acids. V lost 2 bases and J lost 4; bases outside the gene matches: 4. Germline loops: CDR1 SGHKS, CDR2 YYEKEE (reference sequence). The CDR3 coding sequence is TGTGCCAGCAGCTTCCGGGACAGGGTATACAATGAGCAGTTCTTC. It yields the protein CASSFRDRVYNEQFF.

The gene calls are TRBV6-5 and TRBJ2-1; D not certain. Germline V CDR1 and CDR2: MNHEY, SVGAGI. Deletions cut 0 bases from V and 4 bases from J, with 13 bases between. The CDR3 runs to 16 residues. Written as DNA, the CDR3 is TGTGCCAGCAGTTACTCGAAGTTAAGACTTTACAATGAGCAGTTCTTC. Its translation: CASSYSKLRLYNEQFF.

In this sample, this clonotype turned up many times. The chain links TRBV25-1 to TRBJ2-1; D is perhaps TRBD2 (5 bases). This CDR3 comprises 15 residues. Germline values: CDR1 MGHDK, CDR2 SYGVNS. V was shortened by 2 bases and J by 0 bases, with 8 bases between the two germline ends. For the CDR3, the DNA is TGTGCCAGCAGTGAACTGGGGAGCTCCTACAATGAGCAGTTCTTC. It encodes CASSELGSSYNEQFF.

This clonotype appeared many times. The V gene is TRBV11-2, the J gene TRBJ2-7; TRBD2 aligns across 7 bases. Germline V gene lookup returns CDR1 SGHAT and CDR2 FQNNGV. The CDR3 extends over 14 amino acids. V lost 5 bases, J lost 9 bases, and 13 bases stayed unmatched. The CDR3 DNA follows: TGTGCCAGCAGCCGCCGGGGGGAGGGTGTAGGGCAGTACTTC. The encoded protein is CASSRRGEGVGQYF. The full variable domain, with the rest looked up from reference TRBV11-2 and TRBJ2-7, is EAGVAQSPRYKIIEKRQSVAFWCNPISGHATLYWYQQILGQGPKLLIQFQNNGVVDDSQLPKDRFSAERLKGVDSTLKIQPAKLEDSAVYLCASSRRGEGVGQYFGPGTRLTVT.

J is TRBJ2-4 and V is TRBV27; 15 bases align to TRBD2. Near its end, the DNA agrees better with TRBJ2-5, so the J call may be wrong. Germline V gives CDR1 MNHEY, CDR2 SMNVEV (reference sequence). The CDR3 length is 20 residues. CDR3 amino acids: CASSLRLSGTSGRRGETQYF. CDR3 DNA: TGTGCCAGCAGTTTAAGATTATCCGGGACTAGCGGGAGGAGAGGAGAGACCCAGTACTTC.

Remarks on this clonotype: A much more abundant neighbour one base away suggests this may be a read error. The chain is built from TRBV3-1 and TRBJ2-5; D perhaps matches TRBD1 (6 bases). Per germline, CDR1 LGHDT and CDR2 YNNKEL (reference sequence). Between the trimmed V and J ends, which lost 4 bases and 11 bases, there was a span of 20 bases. This CDR3 comprises 14 residues. The CDR3: CASSLGAGANEQYF. CDR3 sequence (DNA): TGTGCCAGCAGCCTGGGCGCAGGGGCGAATGAGCAGTACTTC.

V usage is TRBV20-1 and J usage is TRBJ2-7; 7 bases agree with TRBD1. V lost 0 bases, J lost 3 bases, and 8 bases stayed unmatched. Germline values: CDR1 DFQATT, CDR2 SNEGSKA (reference sequence). The CDR3 contains 15 residues. The CDR3 region has the DNA TGCAGTGCTAGAGATAGGGAGACAGGGAACTACGAGCAGTACTTC. This encodes CSARDRETGNYEQYF.

Note on this clonotype: The junction departs from the called germline gene at one end, perhaps through a read error. The genes are TRBV11-3 and TRBJ2-3; weak D call: TRBD1 (6 bases). In germline, CDR1 is SGHNT, CDR2 YENEEA. The CDR3 consists of 14 residues. In nucleotides, the CDR3 is TGTGCCAGCGGCTTGGGGGCCAGCACAGATACGCAGTATTTT. Amino acids: CASGLGASTDTQYF.

The J gene is TRBJ1-1, the V gene TRBV5-1; 11 bases are shared with TRBD1. The J segment lost 1 base and the V segment lost 0 bases, leaving 8 bases of the junction unmatched. Germline CDR1 SGHRS, CDR2 YFSETQ. This CDR3 is built from 18 residues. Here the CDR3 DNA reads TGCGCCAGCAGCTTGGATCGGACAGGGGGCTTGAGGAACACTGAAGCTTTCTTT. Translating it yields CASSLDRTGGLRNTEAFF.

This chain links TRBV7-2 with TRBJ2-3; D could derive from TRBD1 or TRBD2 (6 bases each). CDR1 and CDR2 (germline): SGHTA, FQGNSA. V lost 5 bases and J 6 bases, leaving 18 bases between the germline ends. The CDR3 consists of 15 residues. The CDR3 is CASSPGWGARDTQYF. The CDR3 DNA is TGTGCCAGCAGCCCTGGTTGGGGGGCTCGGGATACGCAGTATTTT.

The sample holds a few counts of this clonotype. The chain carries TRBV4-3 and TRBJ2-2; 8 bases fit TRBD1. Germline V lookup: CDR1 LGHNA, CDR2 YSLEER. Unmatched junction bases numbered 7, after V lost 3 bases and J lost 1 base. The CDR3 length is 17 residues. The CDR3 DNA follows: TGCGCCAGCAGCCACGAGAGGGGGACAGGGAACACCGGGGAGCTGTTTTTT. Translating gives CASSHERGTGNTGELFF.

This clonotype was detected ten times or more. The V call is TRBV6-2 or TRBV6-3, the J call TRBJ2-4, with D maybe TRBD2 (6 bases). CDR1 is MNHEY and CDR2 is SVGEGT in the germline V gene. Trimming shortened V by 1 base and J by 1 base, and 11 bases separated the two germline ends. CDR3 length: 16 residues. The CDR3 DNA is TGTGCCAGCAGTTACTTCGGGGGAATGGCCAAAAACATTCAGTACTTC. Translation: CASSYFGGMAKNIQYF.

The chain carries TRBV27 and TRBJ1-5, with TRBD1 as a possible D gene (5 bases). CDR3 length: 13 amino acids. Germline V gene sequence: CDR1 MNHEY, CDR2 SMNVEV (reference sequence). Trimming removed 6 bases from V and 9 bases from J, with 15 bases in between. DNA of the CDR3: TGTGCCAGCAGACAGGCCGGTAAAATGCCCCAGCATTTT. Translation gives CASRQAGKMPQHF.

This clonotype showed up just a few times. A much larger clone differs by one base, so this may be a read error. The genes are TRBV7-8 and TRBJ1-2, with D perhaps matching TRBD1 (6 bases). The CDR3 spans 18 residues. Germline V lookup: CDR1 SGHVS, CDR2 FQNEAQ. This CDR3 reads CANSLAGAGPLARYGYTF. The CDR3 region has the DNA TGTGCCAACAGCTTAGCAGGGGCTGGGCCCCTTGCGCGCTATGGCTACACCTTC.

This clonotype has at least ten counts. V usage is TRBV29-1 and J usage is TRBJ1-2; D is undetermined. This CDR3 region has 11 residues. The ends were cut back, 3 bases at V and 5 bases at J, with 7 bases in the middle. CDR1 is SQVTM and CDR2 is ANQGSEA in the germline V gene. The CDR3 DNA follows: TGCAGCGTTGAGGAGGGATATGGCTACACCTTC. This codes for CSVEEGYGYTF.

This clonotype was seen at least ten times. The CDR3 coding sequence is TGTGCCAGCAGCCTAAGGACAGGGGGAATGCCCTACGAGCAGTACTTC. The encoded protein is CASSLRTGGMPYEQYF. This rearrangement joins TRBV7-9 to TRBJ2-7; 10 bases are shared with TRBD1. The V and J ends lost 5 bases and 2 bases, in that order; junction bases with no gene match: 9. Germline V gene data show CDR1 as SEHNR and CDR2 as FQNEAQ (reference sequence). The CDR3 runs to 16 residues.

In this sample, this clonotype turned up a few times. V gene TRBV20-1 combines with J gene TRBJ2-3, with TRBD2 identical over 10 bases. The CDR3 extends over 14 amino acids. Germline CDR1 DFQATT, CDR2 SNEGSKA (reference sequence). The junction had 5 bases not matched to a gene; V was cut back by 4 bases and J by 4 bases. CDR3: CSAITSGDADTQYF. CDR3 in DNA: TGCAGTGCTATCACTAGCGGGGACGCAGATACGCAGTATTTT.